The 13 T cell receptor beta chains below were found in one sample sequenced in a study of blood T cell repertoires in COVID-19. Sequenced by immunoSEQ multiplex PCR; TCRdb stores in-frame clones only, minus some. The profile shows about 330,000 clones, approximately 88% of them singletons. Material for sequencing was PBMCs or T cells enriched from blood (not recorded which). Receptor source: a man aged 30 to 39 who had recovered from COVID-19.

The chain couples TRBV19 to TRBJ1-2, with D unresolved. The CDR3 contains 14 residues. V dropped 0 bases and J dropped 5 bases, with 10 bases sitting between them. In germline, CDR1 is LNHDA, CDR2 SQIVND (reference sequence). In DNA form, the CDR3 reads TGTGCCAGTAGTATAGAAGCGGAGATTTATGGCTACACCTTC. Translating it yields CASSIEAEIYGYTF.

In its sample, this clone was seen once. The V and J genes are TRBV4-2 and TRBJ2-4, with D possibly TRBD2 on 6 matching bases. With 3 bases removed from V and 5 bases from J, the gap between germline ends came to 20 bases. Germline CDR1 LGHNA, CDR2 YNFKEQ. The CDR3 totals 17 residues. The CDR3 loop is CASSQRTLAEPENIQYF. Here the CDR3 DNA reads TGTGCCAGCAGCCAGAGGACCTTAGCGGAGCCGGAAAACATTCAGTACTTC.

The V gene is TRBV19, the J gene TRBJ1-1; 7 bases are shared with TRBD1. The germline gives CDR1 LNHDA, CDR2 SQIVND (reference sequence). The CDR3 spans 14 residues. V trimming: 5 bases; J trimming: 12 bases; junction bases outside the gene matches: 15. The CDR3 here is CASSPLRDSLQTFF. CDR3 in DNA: TGTGCCAGTAGTCCCCTCCGGGACAGCTTGCAGACTTTCTTT.

The CDR3 here is CASTLGTGSSPLHF. Written as DNA, the CDR3 is TGTGCCAGCACTCTAGGGACAGGGAGTTCACCCCTCCACTTT. This rearrangement joins TRBV28 to TRBJ1-6; 9 bases are a match to TRBD1. Germline loops: CDR1 MDHEN, CDR2 SYDVKM. CDR3 length: 14 amino acids. V gave up 7 bases and J gave up 9 bases; unmatched junction bases: 7.

The V call is TRBV11-2, the J call TRBJ1-5, with D perhaps TRBD1 (5 bases). The ends were cut back, 1 base at V and 7 bases at J, with 11 bases in the middle. CDR3 size: 14 residues. Germline CDR1 reads SGHAT; CDR2 reads FQNNGV. The CDR3 DNA reads TGTGCCAGCAGCTTAGTCGGGGGGGGGCAGCCCCAGCATTTT. Protein sequence: CASSLVGGGQPQHF.

This clone was detected a few times. Other DNA sequences in this specimen translate into the identical CDR3. This chain connects TRBV5-1 to TRBJ2-7; D remains ambiguous. The CDR3 length is 13 residues. Germline lookup yields CDR1 SGHRS and CDR2 YFSETQ. The V end lost 0 bases, the J end lost 0 bases, and 4 bases lay between the germline ends. CDR3 residues: CASSLGSSYEQYF. The CDR3 DNA follows: TGCGCCAGCAGCTTGGGGAGCTCCTACGAGCAGTACTTC.

Written as DNA, the CDR3 is TGTGCCAGCAGCAAGAGGGACAACATCAGCACAGATACGCAGTATTTT. Protein: CASSKRDNISTDTQYF. The chain uses TRBV21-1 and TRBJ2-3; TRBD1 is the table's D call and was not checked against the DNA. TRBV21-1 is designated a pseudogene. The CDR3 sequence is 16 residues long.

This rearrangement joins TRBV4-1 to TRBJ2-7; 9 bases are shared with TRBD1. The germline CDR1 and CDR2 sequences are MGHRA and YSYEKL. V was clipped by 1 base and J by 2 bases; unmatched bases: 6. This CDR3 is built from 16 residues. CDR3 protein: CASSQGAGQGAYEQYF. The CDR3 DNA is TGCGCCAGCAGCCAAGGTGCGGGACAGGGCGCCTACGAGCAGTACTTC.

This clone was picked up one time. The chain employs TRBV21-1 and TRBJ2-2; the DNA was not compared with TRBD1, the D call given in the table. TRBV21-1 represents a pseudogene. CDR3 length: 14 residues. CDR3 bases: TGTGCCAGCAGCCTGACAGGGGACACCGGGGAGCTGTTTTTT. Protein: CASSLTGDTGELFF.

The gene calls are TRBV29-1 and TRBJ2-1; 11 bases align to TRBD2. The CDR3 is 15 amino acids. CDR1 is SQVTM, CDR2 ANQGSEA, per germline. V was clipped by 0 bases and J by 7 bases; unmatched bases: 5. In nucleotides, the CDR3 is TGCAGCGTTGAAGATCCGACTAGCGGGGCAAATGAGCAGTTCTTC. Translation gives CSVEDPTSGANEQFF.

The chain recombines TRBV19 with TRBJ1-3; 8 bases match TRBD1. CDR3 size: 16 residues. The junction had 8 bases not matched to a gene; V was cut back by 4 bases and J by 3 bases. CDR1 and CDR2 from the germline V gene are LNHDA and SQIVND (reference sequence). The CDR3 region is CASSTRTGRGGNTIYF. CDR3 in DNA: TGTGCCAGTAGTACCCGGACAGGGAGAGGTGGAAACACCATATATTTT.

This sequence joins TRBV24-1 and TRBJ1-5; D gene ambiguous. In germline, CDR1 is KGHDR, CDR2 SFDVKD. Trimming shortened V by 6 bases and J by 2 bases, and 10 bases separated the two germline ends. The CDR3 runs to 14 residues. The CDR3: CATSHAEGNQPQHF. CDR3 DNA: TGTGCCACCAGTCACGCCGAGGGCAATCAGCCCCAGCATTTT.

The chain has TRBV5-1 and TRBJ2-7, with TRBD1 matching 9 bases. CDR3 length equals 13 residues. Germline V gives CDR1 SGHRS, CDR2 YFSETQ. V lost 4 bases and J lost 10; bases outside the gene matches: 9. Written as DNA, the CDR3 is TGCGCCAGCAGCACCGGGACAGGGTTCGAACAGTACTTC. Amino acids: CASSTGTGFEQYF. Complete variable domain (other parts from reference TRBV5-1 and TRBJ2-7): KAGVTQTPRYLIKTRGQQVTLSCSPISGHRSVSWYQQTPGQGLQFLFEYFSETQRNKGNFPGRFSGRQFSNSRSEMNVSTLELGDSALYLCASSTGTGFEQYFGPGTRLTVT.